One and the same sample provided the 29 T cell receptor beta chains below, sequenced in a study of blood T cell repertoires in COVID-19. The table came from immunoSEQ multiplex PCR; TCRdb's copy has only in-frame clones and leaves some out. The table records around 300,000 clones, approximately 86% of them present only once. The sequenced material came from peripheral blood. The receptors stem from a woman in her forties or fifties with active or convalescent COVID-19.

Concerning this clone: Other DNA sequences in this sample translate to the same CDR3. This chain joins TRBV6-5 and TRBJ2-7, with 9 bases matching TRBD1. V lost 2 bases to trimming and J lost 2 bases; unmatched junction nucleotides: 4. Looked up from germline, CDR1 is MNHEY and CDR2 is SVGAGI. The CDR3 covers 15 residues. The CDR3 loop is CASSYSGTGTYEQYF. The DNA of the CDR3 is TGTGCCAGCAGTTACAGCGGGACAGGGACCTACGAGCAGTACTTC.

This clone was counted only a few times. The gene calls are TRBV5-4 and TRBJ1-5; TRBD1 matches 11 bases. The length of the CDR3 is 17 residues. Germline CDR1 reads SGHNT; CDR2 reads YYREEE (reference sequence). V was clipped by 1 base and J by 4 bases; unmatched bases: 7. The DNA of the CDR3 is TGTGCCAGCAGCTTGCCCCAGGACAGGGGGCTGAATCAGCCCCAGCATTTT. Residues: CASSLPQDRGLNQPQHF.

The sample holds a few counts of this clone. The chain is built from TRBV6-6 and TRBJ2-1; TRBD2 matches at 9 bases. V was pared by 6 bases and J by 2 bases, with 2 bases of the junction left unmatched. The CDR3 extends over 14 amino acids. From germline, CDR1 is MNHNY and CDR2 SVGAGI (reference sequence). The chain's CDR3 is CASRTSGAYNEQFF. CDR3 DNA: TGTGCCAGCAGGACTAGCGGAGCCTACAATGAGCAGTTCTTC.

The gene calls are TRBV9 and TRBJ1-1; no reliable D call. The germline CDR1 and CDR2 sequences are SGDLS and YYNGEE. The V end was cut by 3 bases, the J end by 0 bases, with 12 bases between. This CDR3 comprises 15 residues. DNA for the CDR3: TGTGCCAGCAGCGGTAGAGGGAGGATGAACACTGAAGCTTTCTTT. This codes for CASSGRGRMNTEAFF.

The V gene is TRBV2, the J gene TRBJ2-7; 9 bases are shared with TRBD2. The CDR3 length is 14 residues. Trimming took 3 bases from V and 2 from J; bases not matched to a gene: 2. Looked up from germline, CDR1 is SNHLY and CDR2 is FYNNEI. Here the CDR3 reads CASSDLAGTYEQYF. CDR3 nucleotide sequence: TGTGCCAGCAGTGATCTAGCGGGAACCTACGAGCAGTACTTC.

The chain combines TRBV5-1 with TRBJ2-3; 10 nucleotides align to TRBD2. V lost 0 bases to trimming and J lost 2 bases; unmatched junction nucleotides: 6. Germline V gene lookup returns CDR1 SGHRS and CDR2 YFSETQ. CDR3 size: 17 residues. The CDR3: CASSLAGSGRDTDTQYF. CDR3 DNA sequence: TGCGCCAGCAGCTTGGCGGGCAGCGGGAGGGACACAGATACGCAGTATTTT.

The gene calls are TRBV4-1 and TRBJ1-4, with 8 bases matching TRBD1. The CDR3 totals 15 residues. J gave up 3 bases and V 4 bases, and 4 bases lay outside the gene matches. Germline V gives CDR1 MGHRA, CDR2 YSYEKL. CDR3 in amino acids: CASSLLQGANEKLFF. The DNA of the CDR3 is TGCGCCAGCAGCCTTTTACAGGGGGCTAATGAAAAACTGTTTTTT.

The chain carries TRBV6-5 and TRBJ2-3, with 12 bases fitting TRBD2. CDR3 size: 15 residues. V shed 6 bases, J shed 9 bases, and the junction held 10 bases outside the gene matches. The germline CDR1 and CDR2 sequences are MNHEY and SVGAGI. CDR3 coding DNA: TGTGCCAGCAGCCCCCTAGCGGGAGGGGACAAAACGCAGTATTTT. It translates to CASSPLAGGDKTQYF.

This clone was picked up a small number of times. The chain combines TRBV30 with TRBJ1-1; D is uncertain. From germline, CDR1 is GTSNPN and CDR2 SVGIG (reference sequence). V was clipped by 3 bases and J by 4 bases, with 15 bases between them. The CDR3 spans 14 residues. The CDR3, as DNA: TGTGCCTGGAGACACATAAGGTGGGCCACTGAAGCTTTCTTT. Protein sequence: CAWRHIRWATEAFF.

The rearrangement links TRBV7-3 to TRBJ1-6; TRBD1 might be the D (5 bases). The V gene's germline CDR1 is SGHTA and CDR2 FQGTGA. The CDR3 is 15 residues long. Trimming removed 2 bases at V and 6 bases at J, with 11 bases between. CDR3 region: CASSLLGGANSPLHF. CDR3 nucleotides: TGTGCCAGCAGCTTATTGGGTGGGGCTAATTCACCCCTCCACTTT.

This clone was seen a few times. The CDR3 loop reads CASSLGLAGGAEQYF. DNA of the CDR3: TGTGCCAGCAGCTTGGGACTAGCGGGAGGAGCCGAGCAGTACTTC. V usage is TRBV7-6 and J usage is TRBJ2-7; 15 bases match TRBD2. The CDR3 covers 15 residues. Per germline, CDR1 SGHVS and CDR2 FNYEAQ. V dropped 3 bases and J dropped 6; count of bases not matched to a gene: 3. Together with reference TRBV7-6 and TRBJ2-7, the CDR3 gives the full variable domain: GAGVSQSPRYKVTKRGQDVALRCDPISGHVSLYWYRQALGQGPEFLTYFNYEAQQDKSGLPNDRFSAERPEGSISTLTIQRTEQRDSAMYRCASSLGLAGGAEQYFGPGTRLTVT.

This clone was seen only once. The chain is built from TRBV4-2 and TRBJ2-7; tentatively, D is TRBD1 (6 bases). Germline CDR1 LGHNA, CDR2 YNFKEQ. The V end lost 4 bases, the J end lost 3 bases, and 13 bases lay between the germline ends. CDR3 length: 14 residues. CDR3 sequence reads: CASSPTGPLYEQYF. In nucleotides, the CDR3 is TGTGCCAGCAGCCCAACAGGGCCTCTCTACGAGCAGTACTTC.

The gene calls are TRBV5-1 and TRBJ2-3; the match to TRBD2 covers 9 bases. V dropped 0 bases and J dropped 4; count of bases not matched to a gene: 6. Germline V gene data show CDR1 as SGHRS and CDR2 as YFSETQ. The CDR3 runs to 16 residues. The CDR3 reads CASSLAIAGGPDTQYF. Written as DNA, the CDR3 is TGCGCCAGCAGCTTGGCCATTGCGGGAGGGCCAGATACGCAGTATTTT.

As for this clone: A clone one base away is much larger, so this may be a read error. The chain is built from TRBV13 and TRBJ1-2; no clear D gene. V shed 0 bases and J shed 4 bases, with 6 bases lying between them. From germline, CDR1 is PRHDT and CDR2 FYEKMQ (reference sequence). This CDR3 is built from 13 residues. The CDR3 here is CASSLGQIYGYTF. The CDR3 nucleotides are TGTGCCAGCAGCTTAGGTCAGATCTATGGCTACACCTTC.

The chain's CDR3 is CASSESGTGKVNEQFF. The CDR3, as DNA: TGTGCCAGCAGTGAATCCGGGACAGGGAAGGTGAATGAGCAGTTCTTC. The V gene is TRBV25-1, the J gene TRBJ2-1, with 9 bases lining up with TRBD1. This CDR3 is 16 amino acids long. The V gene's germline CDR1 is MGHDK and CDR2 SYGVNS. The trim removed 1 base at V and 7 bases at J, leaving 8 bases unmatched.

This clone was counted once. The chain combines TRBV7-6 with TRBJ2-7; 7 nucleotides match TRBD2. This CDR3 spans 16 amino acids. Losses at the gene ends were 5 bases for V and 0 bases for J; bases not matched to a gene: 10. Germline V gives CDR1 SGHVS, CDR2 FNYEAQ. The CDR3 protein is CASSAGTSASSYEQYF. CDR3 nucleotides: TGTGCCAGCAGCGCCGGAACTAGCGCGAGCTCCTACGAGCAGTACTTC. Full variable domain (remainder filled in from reference TRBV7-6 and TRBJ2-7): GAGVSQSPRYKVTKRGQDVALRCDPISGHVSLYWYRQALGQGPEFLTYFNYEAQQDKSGLPNDRFSAERPEGSISTLTIQRTEQRDSAMYRCASSAGTSASSYEQYFGPGTRLTVT.

The rearrangement links TRBV2 to TRBJ1-6, with no clear D. The germline gives CDR1 SNHLY, CDR2 FYNNEI. V was cut by 6 bases and J by 11 bases, with 17 bases left in between. This CDR3 has 14 residues. The CDR3 DNA is TGTGCCAGCAGATATACTGGAGGGAGGACACCCCTCCACTTT. This encodes CASRYTGGRTPLHF.

The V gene is TRBV15, the J gene TRBJ2-7; D may be TRBD1 (6 bases). Germline CDR1 reads LNHNV; CDR2 reads YYDKDF (reference sequence). CDR3 length: 17 residues. With 5 bases removed from V and 4 bases from J, the gap between germline ends came to 24 bases. CDR3 protein: CATSGQGVGNQGYEQYF. The CDR3, as DNA: TGTGCCACCAGCGGGCAAGGGGTCGGAAATCAGGGGTACGAGCAGTACTTC.

The chain uses TRBV27 and TRBJ2-3; a weak D match, TRBD2 (5 bases). Per germline, CDR1 MNHEY and CDR2 SMNVEV (reference sequence). The V and J ends lost 3 bases and 3 bases respectively, with 10 bases between them. CDR3 length: 14 residues. The DNA of the CDR3 is TGTGCCAGCAGTTTTCCGGGAAGGACAGATACGCAGTATTTT. Its translation: CASSFPGRTDTQYF.

The V call is TRBV28, the J call TRBJ1-2; D gene uncertain. This CDR3 comprises 14 residues. Germline CDR1 is MDHEN and CDR2 is SYDVKM. Trimming pared 5 bases from V and 8 bases from J, leaving 18 bases between. The CDR3 DNA sequence: TGTGCCAGCAGTGAGGGCCAGGTGTTGGGGGGCTACACCTTC. This encodes CASSEGQVLGGYTF.

The chain links TRBV5-4 to TRBJ2-5; D perhaps matches TRBD2 (5 bases). The CDR3 runs to 14 residues. V was clipped by 2 bases and J by 3 bases, with 11 bases between them. Germline-derived CDR1 and CDR2 are SGHNT and YYREEE (reference sequence). CDR3 bases: TGTGCCAGCAGCTTCCCGGGAACCAAAGAGACCCAGTACTTC. It is translated as CASSFPGTKETQYF.

CDR3 bases: TGTGCCAGCAGCTTACGTTTGACTAGCGGGGTCGCCAATGAGCAGTTCTTC. This encodes CASSLRLTSGVANEQFF. The chain couples TRBV11-2 to TRBJ2-1; TRBD2 aligns across 11 bases. V shed 2 bases, J shed 6 bases, and the junction held 9 bases outside the gene matches. Germline CDR1 SGHAT, CDR2 FQNNGV. The CDR3 is 17 amino acids.

This clone was seen more than once but under ten times. The rearrangement uses TRBV30 and TRBJ2-5; a possible D gene is TRBD1 (5 bases). This CDR3 is built from 13 residues. The V gene lost 4 bases and the J gene lost 2 bases, with 11 bases spanning the gap. Germline CDR1 and CDR2: GTSNPN and SVGIG (reference sequence). For the CDR3, the DNA is TGTGCCTGGAAGTCAGGGTTTCAAGAGACCCAGTACTTC. Residues: CAWKSGFQETQYF.

This clone was found once. The chain combines TRBV7-9 with TRBJ2-5; perhaps TRBD1 as D (5 bases). This CDR3 region has 14 residues. V was trimmed by 5 bases and J by 2 bases, leaving 12 bases between them. Germline-derived CDR1 and CDR2 are SEHNR and FQNEAQ (reference sequence). In DNA, the CDR3 is TGTGCCAGCAGCCGCTCAGGGTGGCAAGAGACCCAGTACTTC. As protein: CASSRSGWQETQYF.

This chain links TRBV5-1 with TRBJ2-1; 11 bases are shared with TRBD2. Germline-derived CDR1 and CDR2 are SGHRS and YFSETQ. Unmatched junction bases numbered 6, after V lost 3 bases and J lost 4 bases. The CDR3 covers 16 residues. DNA for the CDR3: TGCGCCAGCAGCTACGCCGGGACTAGCGGATACAATGAGCAGTTCTTC. The encoded protein is CASSYAGTSGYNEQFF.

The chain joins TRBV11-2 to TRBJ2-1; D perhaps matches TRBD2 (6 bases). The CDR3 is 16 amino acids. Germline V gene sequence: CDR1 SGHAT, CDR2 FQNNGV. The V end was cut by 5 bases, the J end by 0 bases, with 14 bases between. CDR3 sequence reads: CASSPRRESSYNEQFF. CDR3 coding DNA: TGTGCCAGCAGCCCCCGGCGGGAAAGCTCCTACAATGAGCAGTTCTTC. The whole variable domain, filled in from reference TRBV11-2 and TRBJ2-1, reads EAGVAQSPRYKIIEKRQSVAFWCNPISGHATLYWYQQILGQGPKLLIQFQNNGVVDDSQLPKDRFSAERLKGVDSTLKIQPAKLEDSAVYLCASSPRRESSYNEQFFGPGTRLTVL.

This chain connects TRBV20-1 to TRBJ1-1; no firm D call. Per germline, CDR1 DFQATT and CDR2 SNEGSKA (reference sequence). This CDR3 is 10 amino acids long. Trimming cost V 0 bases and J 8 bases, with 4 bases left between them. The chain's CDR3 is CSARDLEAFF. CDR3 DNA sequence: TGCAGTGCTAGAGATCTGGAAGCTTTCTTT.

CDR3 sequence reads: CASSLRSGTDTQYF. The DNA for the CDR3 is TGCGCCAGCAGCCTTAGGTCCGGGACAGATACGCAGTATTTT. The chain carries TRBV5-1 and TRBJ2-3; the D is unclear. The CDR3 is made up of 14 amino acids. The V gene lost 4 bases and the J gene lost 3 bases, with 12 bases spanning the gap. The germline V gene has CDR1 SGHRS and CDR2 YFSETQ.

At least ten counts were recorded for this clone. This sequence joins TRBV4-2 and TRBJ1-2, with no clear D. Germline V CDR1 and CDR2: LGHNA, YNFKEQ. Between the trimmed V and J ends, which lost 0 bases and 7 bases, there was a span of 12 bases. The CDR3 length is 14 residues. The CDR3 here is CASSQDMLVGGYTF. CDR3 nucleotides: TGTGCCAGCAGCCAAGATATGTTGGTCGGTGGCTACACCTTC.